This T cell receptor (beta chain) emerged from a study of blood T cell repertoires in COVID-19. Study details: Samples of COVID-19 (acute and convalescent) were obtained from the United States, Italy and Spain. Nucleic acid was either cDNA or gDNA, and it came from T cells, B-cell-depleted T cells, or PBMCs.

Authors' data handling: Cell counts per sample came from amplifying reference gene primers. The method was immunoSEQ multiplex PCR; TCRdb's version includes in-frame clones alone and lacks a portion of them. V, J and clone size were drawn from that table, and D and trimming were deduced from the DNA. The sample includes around 140,000 clones, roughly 82% of them seen just once. The sample comprised peripheral blood. The sequence was collected from a human donor with acute or convalescent COVID-19. The donor label of this sample is uncertain.

The DNA of the CDR3 is TGTGCCAGCAGCCGACGGACAGGGGGCCTCTCCGAGCAGTACTTC. It specifies CASSRRTGGLSEQYF. This chain connects TRBV6-5 to TRBJ2-7; 11 nucleotides match TRBD1. V gave up 6 bases and J gave up 6 bases; unmatched junction bases: 10. Germline V gene sequence: CDR1 MNHEY, CDR2 SVGAGI. The CDR3 length is 15 residues.